The sequence of this TCR beta chain was determined in a study of blood T cells in healthy people across ages. Regarding the study as a whole: Donor CMV infection status was unknown, possibly confounding age-related changes in expanded clonotypes.

PCR was performed a second time for about 7 to 12 cycles using a sample-barcoded 5' primer and a J-beta primer mix. TCRdb reprocessed the 5' RACE reads with MiXCR, giving one entry per CDR3 protein. The sample includes 650,000 to 1,000,000 distinct CDR3 sequences, around half of them seen just once. Donors ranged from roughly 6 to 100 years old and were healthy Caucasians in Russia. Total RNA, at least 5 micrograms per sample, came from PBMCs. This clonotype was observed a handful of times. Antigen specificity is unknown. There are 14 residues in the CDR3. Germline V lookup: CDR1 MNHEY, CDR2 SVGEGT. Sequences were obtained from blood. The J gene is TRBJ2-1, the V gene TRBV6-2 or TRBV6-3; D might be TRBD2 (5 bases). The J call may not be correct, given that the DNA end is closer to TRBJ2-7. This sequence originates from a man older than 75 in good health. The DNA of the CDR3 is TGTGCCAGCAATAGCGCCAGCTCCTACAATGAGCAGTACTTC. Translated: CASNSASSYNEQYF.